This entry lists 9 T cell receptor beta chains sequenced from one sample in a study of cytomegalovirus exposure and HLA in healthy donors. The PCR had 60 Vbeta and 13 Jbeta primers. The data were produced by immunoSEQ multiplex PCR, yet TCRdb's version contains in-frame clones alone and is incomplete. The sample has about 200,000 clones, around 85% seen once; the top ten hold about 1.8%. The material sequenced was PBMCs. These receptor sequences come from a man between 18 and 29 years old in good health and CMV-seronegative.

V is TRBV10-3 and J is TRBJ1-6; 9 bases align to TRBD1. This CDR3 is 13 amino acids long. CDR1 and CDR2 (germline): ENHRY, SYGVKD. Trimming at V came to 9 bases and at J to 8 bases, leaving 5 bases not matched to a gene. The CDR3 loop is CAIQGAGDSPLHF. The CDR3 nucleotides read TGTGCCATACAGGGGGCTGGGGATTCACCCCTCCACTTT.

This chain connects TRBV27 to TRBJ2-3, with 16 bases aligning to TRBD2. The CDR3 totals 19 residues. V was clipped by 5 bases and J by 5 bases; unmatched bases: 13. CDR1 and CDR2 (germline): MNHEY, SMNVEV (reference sequence). The CDR3 coding sequence is TGTGCCAGCAGTGCTCGAAGGGGGACTAGCGGGGGGGCCAAAGATACGCAGTATTTT. Protein: CASSARRGTSGGAKDTQYF.

The chain joins TRBV13 to TRBJ2-5; possibly TRBD1 for D (5 bases). The germline V gene has CDR1 PRHDT and CDR2 FYEKMQ (reference sequence). The germline V and J ends were trimmed by 3 bases and 2 bases, with 10 bases remaining between them. This CDR3 is 14 amino acids long. The CDR3 coding sequence is TGTGCCAGCAGCTTCGGCAGGGTACAAGAGACCCAGTACTTC. This encodes CASSFGRVQETQYF.

The chain couples TRBV4-3 to TRBJ1-3; 7 nucleotides agree with TRBD1. The ends lost 0 bases at V and 4 bases at J; junction bases unmatched: 6. Germline V gene sequence: CDR1 LGHNA, CDR2 YSLEER. This CDR3 region has 16 residues. The chain's CDR3 is CASSQDHRGYGNTIYF. The DNA of the CDR3 is TGCGCCAGCAGCCAAGATCACAGGGGATACGGAAACACCATATATTTT.

The rearrangement uses TRBV7-9 and TRBJ1-4, with D maybe TRBD1 (5 bases). In germline, CDR1 is SEHNR, CDR2 FQNEAQ (reference sequence). V was clipped by 5 bases and J by 3 bases, with 13 bases between them. This CDR3 has 15 residues. CDR3 amino acids: CASSARTTSNEKLFF. The CDR3 bases are TGTGCCAGCAGCGCTCGGACAACTTCTAATGAAAAACTGTTTTTT.

The V call is TRBV4-3, the J call TRBJ1-5; 9 nucleotides agree with TRBD1. Trimming took 0 bases from V and 7 from J; bases not matched to a gene: 4. The CDR3 is made up of 15 amino acids. Looked up from germline, CDR1 is LGHNA and CDR2 is YSLEER. CDR3: CASSQDSTGGQPQHF. CDR3 coding DNA: TGCGCCAGCAGCCAAGATTCCACAGGGGGCCAGCCCCAGCATTTT.

This clone has a single count. The chain employs TRBV12-5 and TRBJ1-1, with 10 bases that match TRBD1. The V and J ends lost 0 bases and 5 bases, in that order; junction bases with no gene match: 6. The CDR3 is 16 residues long. CDR1 is LGHNT, CDR2 FRNRAP, per germline. The CDR3 spells CASGLVDRGRETEAFF. In DNA, the CDR3 is TGTGCTAGTGGTTTGGTGGACAGGGGGAGAGAGACTGAAGCTTTCTTT.

The rearrangement links TRBV6-5 to TRBJ2-5, with TRBD1 as a possible D gene (6 bases). This CDR3 has 14 amino acids. Germline V lookup: CDR1 MNHEY, CDR2 SVGAGI. V was cut by 7 bases and J by 4 bases, with 16 bases left in between. Here the CDR3 DNA reads TGTGCCAGCAAACCGGGACACCGAGGAGAGACCCAGTACTTC. Translating it yields CASKPGHRGETQYF.

The genes are TRBV5-6 and TRBJ1-2; D is ambiguous. The germline V gene has CDR1 SGHDT and CDR2 YYEEEE. V was clipped by 4 bases and J by 4 bases, with 11 bases between them. This CDR3 region has 13 residues. CDR3 DNA: TGTGCCAGCAGCCCCGTACCGGGCTATGGCTACACCTTC. This encodes CASSPVPGYGYTF.